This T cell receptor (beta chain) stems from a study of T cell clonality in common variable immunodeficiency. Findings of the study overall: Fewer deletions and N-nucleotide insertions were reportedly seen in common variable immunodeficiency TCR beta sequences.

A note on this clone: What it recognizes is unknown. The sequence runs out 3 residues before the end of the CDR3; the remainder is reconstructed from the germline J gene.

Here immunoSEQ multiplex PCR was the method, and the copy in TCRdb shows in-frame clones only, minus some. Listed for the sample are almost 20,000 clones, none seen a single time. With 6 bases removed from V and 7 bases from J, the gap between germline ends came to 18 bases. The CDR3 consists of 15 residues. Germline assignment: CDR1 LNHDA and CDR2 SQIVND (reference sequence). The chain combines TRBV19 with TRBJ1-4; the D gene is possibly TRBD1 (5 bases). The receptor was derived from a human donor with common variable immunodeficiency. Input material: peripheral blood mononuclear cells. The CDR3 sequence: CASSPKDGGSEKLFF. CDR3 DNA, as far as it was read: TGTGCCAGTAGCCCTAAAGATGGGGGGAGTGAAAAA.